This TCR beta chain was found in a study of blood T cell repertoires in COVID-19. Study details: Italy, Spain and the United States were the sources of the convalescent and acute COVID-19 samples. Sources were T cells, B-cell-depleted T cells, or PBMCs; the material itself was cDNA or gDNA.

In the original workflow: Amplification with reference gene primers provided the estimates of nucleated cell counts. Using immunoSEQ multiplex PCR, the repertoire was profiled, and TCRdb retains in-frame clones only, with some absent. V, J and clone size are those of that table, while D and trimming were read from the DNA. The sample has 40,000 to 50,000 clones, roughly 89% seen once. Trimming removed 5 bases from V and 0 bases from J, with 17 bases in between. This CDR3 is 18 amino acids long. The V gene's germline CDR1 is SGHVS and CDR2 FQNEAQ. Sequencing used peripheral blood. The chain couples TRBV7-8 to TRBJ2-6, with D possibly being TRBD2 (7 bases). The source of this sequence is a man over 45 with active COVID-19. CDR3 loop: CASSPSEGGISGANVLTF. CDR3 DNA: TGTGCCAGCAGCCCTAGTGAGGGGGGGATCTCTGGGGCCAACGTCCTGACTTTC.